One and the same sample provided the 30 T cell receptor beta chains below, sequenced in a study of spatial heterogeneity in lung cancer. Time point described: sample taken at primary tumor resection. Unsorted whole RNA from tumor, nontumor lung or frozen PBMC underwent sequencing. TCRdb ran MiXCR on the 5' RACE reads and lists one entry per CDR3 protein. The sample consists of tens of thousands of distinct CDR3 sequences, roughly 5.5% of them appearing once. The specimen comprised PBMCs, sampled at surgery. The receptors were gathered from a female donor with early-stage non-small cell lung cancer.

In DNA, the CDR3 is TGCGCCAGCAGTGAGTCCCAAGGGACGGATAATGAGCAGTTCTTC. It codes for CASSESQGTDNEQFF. This rearrangement joins TRBV10-1 to TRBJ2-1; TRBD1 or TRBD2 may be the D gene (5 bases each). Trimming cost V 0 bases and J 7 bases, with 13 bases left between them. This CDR3 region has 15 residues. Germline V lookup: CDR1 WNHNN, CDR2 SYGVQD (reference sequence).

This clonotype occurred many times. The CDR3 region is CASNKGFNEQFF. CDR3 bases: TGCGCCAGCAACAAGGGGTTCAATGAGCAGTTCTTC. The gene calls are TRBV5-1 and TRBJ2-1; perhaps TRBD1 as D (5 bases). The germline V gene encodes CDR1 SGHRS and CDR2 YFSETQ. Trimming cost V 6 bases and J 6 bases, with 10 bases left between them. This CDR3 region has 12 residues.

The table lists this clonotype with a few counts. The genes are TRBV28 and TRBJ2-3, with 7 bases matching TRBD2. The CDR3 contains 12 residues. The germline gives CDR1 MDHEN, CDR2 SYDVKM. J lost 5 bases, V lost 6 bases, and 2 bases had no gene match. As DNA, the CDR3 is TGTGCCAGCAGACGGGGGGAAGATACGCAGTATTTT. Translation: CASRRGEDTQYF. Filled out from reference TRBV28 and TRBJ2-3, the complete variable domain reads DVKVTQSSRYLVKRTGEKVFLECVQDMDHENMFWYRQDPGLGLRLIYFSYDVKMKEKGDIPEGYSVSREKKERFSLILESASTNQTSMYLCASRRGEDTQYFGPGTRLTVL.

This clonotype has a handful of counts. A read error may be the cause here, since a much bigger clone is one base away. The CDR3 here is CVSSQAPYRARGQNTQYF. The CDR3 DNA sequence: TGTGTCAGCAGCCAAGCGCCCTATAGGGCTCGGGGGCAAAATACGCAGTATTTT. V and J are TRBV7-2 and TRBJ2-3; D tentatively fits TRBD1 or TRBD2 (6 bases each). The CDR3 contains 18 residues. The germline V gene has CDR1 SGHTA and CDR2 FQGNSA.

This clonotype occurred many times. This chain joins TRBV2 and TRBJ1-1; D perhaps matches TRBD1 (6 bases). The CDR3 is made up of 16 amino acids. V lost 2 bases and J 1 base, leaving 14 bases between the germline ends. Germline V gene lookup returns CDR1 SNHLY and CDR2 FYNNEI. Here the CDR3 reads CASSEFFPGANTEAFF. CDR3 in DNA: TGTGCCAGCAGTGAATTTTTCCCGGGGGCGAACACTGAAGCTTTCTTT.

This clonotype appeared many times. This chain uses TRBV30 with TRBJ1-2, with D perhaps matching TRBD1 (6 bases). CDR1 GTSNPN and CDR2 SVGIG come from the germline V gene (reference sequence). The CDR3 extends over 13 amino acids. V was trimmed by 2 bases and J by 8 bases, leaving 15 bases between them. CDR3 sequence (DNA): TGTGCCTGGAGTCCAAACCGGGACAACGGCTACACCTTC. Protein product: CAWSPNRDNGYTF.

This clonotype was detected ten times or more. The chain carries TRBV2 and TRBJ2-1; D is undetermined. The CDR3 spans 12 residues. The V gene's germline CDR1 is SNHLY and CDR2 FYNNEI. The ends were cut back, 4 bases at V and 6 bases at J, with 7 bases in the middle. CDR3 protein: CASSVTSNEQFF. The CDR3 region has the DNA TGTGCCAGCAGTGTCACCAGCAATGAGCAGTTCTTC. Supplemented by reference TRBV2 and TRBJ2-1, the full variable domain reads EPEVTQTPSHQVTQMGQEVILRCVPISNHLYFYWYRQILGQKVEFLVSFYNNEISEKSEIFDDQFSVERPDGSNFTLKIRSTKLEDSAMYFCASSVTSNEQFFGPGTRLTVL.

This clonotype was recorded at least ten times. The chain carries TRBV29-1 and TRBJ1-1; unclear D gene. CDR1 is SQVTM and CDR2 is ANQGSEA in the germline V gene. Trimming left V 6 bases short and J 0 bases short, with 11 bases between. CDR3 length equals 13 residues. As DNA, the CDR3 is TGCAGCGTCCACAGCGCAATGAACACTGAAGCTTTCTTT. This codes for CSVHSAMNTEAFF.

Comments on this clonotype: A read error may be the cause here, since a much bigger clone is one base away. The chain is built from TRBV20-1 and TRBJ2-3; D is uncertain. Deletions cut 7 bases from V and 5 bases from J, with 10 bases between. CDR1 DFQATT and CDR2 SNEGSKA come from the germline V gene (reference sequence). This CDR3 is built from 11 residues. The CDR3 nucleotides read TGCAGTGTTTCGATAGGAGATACGCAGTATTTT. This encodes CSVSIGDTQYF.

This clonotype was counted at least ten times. The chain has TRBV13 and TRBJ2-1; tentatively, D is TRBD1 (6 bases). V was cut by 5 bases and J by 2 bases, with 10 bases left in between. Germline assignment: CDR1 PRHDT and CDR2 FYEKMQ (reference sequence). The CDR3 has 14 residues. CDR3 sequence: CASSHGTTYNEQFF. The CDR3 DNA follows: TGTGCCAGCAGCCACGGGACAACCTACAATGAGCAGTTCTTC.

The sample holds many counts of this clonotype. CDR3 DNA: TGCGCCAGCAGCAAACAGGGGGCAAATTCACCCCTCCACTTT. Translation gives CASSKQGANSPLHF. The genes are TRBV5-1 and TRBJ1-6; 9 bases agree with TRBD1. CDR1 is SGHRS and CDR2 is YFSETQ in the germline V gene. This CDR3 comprises 14 residues. J lost 7 bases, V lost 4 bases, and 3 bases had no gene match.

This chain joins TRBV6-5 and TRBJ1-2, with D possibly being TRBD1 (5 bases). This CDR3 is 12 amino acids long. The germline V and J ends were trimmed by 5 bases and 4 bases, with 8 bases remaining between them. The germline V gene encodes CDR1 MNHEY and CDR2 SVGAGI. The CDR3 here is CASSRGLYGYTF. In DNA, the CDR3 is TGTGCCAGCAGTAGGGGCCTCTATGGCTACACCTTC.

This clonotype was counted many times. This rearrangement joins TRBV7-2 to TRBJ2-3, with D possibly TRBD1 on 5 matching bases. This CDR3 region has 17 residues. Trimming shortened V by 2 bases and J by 2 bases, and 17 bases separated the two germline ends. Germline values: CDR1 SGHTA, CDR2 FQGNSA. This CDR3 reads CASSLLPGQGHTDTQYF. As DNA, the CDR3 is TGTGCCAGCAGCTTACTCCCGGGCCAGGGCCACACAGATACGCAGTATTTT. The full variable domain, with the rest looked up from reference TRBV7-2 and TRBJ2-3, is GAGVSQSPSNKVTEKGKDVELRCDPISGHTALYWYRQSLGQGLEFLIYFQGNSAPDKSGLPSDRFSAERTGGSVSTLTIQRTQQEDSAVYLCASSLLPGQGHTDTQYFGPGTRLTVL.

This clonotype was detected many times. The chain recombines TRBV11-2 with TRBJ2-1; 9 bases match TRBD1. The CDR3 has 15 residues. The ends lost 6 bases at V and 3 bases at J; junction bases unmatched: 6. Germline CDR1 reads SGHAT; CDR2 reads FQNNGV. Here the CDR3 DNA reads TGTGCCAGCAGTATTCGACAGGGGGGCTACAATGAGCAGTTCTTC. As protein: CASSIRQGGYNEQFF. Drawing the rest from reference TRBV11-2 and TRBJ2-1, the complete variable domain is EAGVAQSPRYKIIEKRQSVAFWCNPISGHATLYWYQQILGQGPKLLIQFQNNGVVDDSQLPKDRFSAERLKGVDSTLKIQPAKLEDSAVYLCASSIRQGGYNEQFFGPGTRLTVL.

This clonotype was counted ten times or more. The chain carries TRBV7-8 and TRBJ1-5; unclear D gene. Deletions cut 1 base from V and 1 base from J, with 11 bases between. The CDR3 covers 16 residues. Germline V lookup: CDR1 SGHVS, CDR2 FQNEAQ. CDR3 bases: TGTGCCAGCAGCTTAGACGCCAGCGGAAGCAATCAGCCCCAGCATTTT. This translates into CASSLDASGSNQPQHF.

CDR3 in DNA: TGCGCCAGCAGCTCCGAGGGGCCGGCATACAATGAGCAGTTCTTC. This codes for CASSSEGPAYNEQFF. The chain is built from TRBV5-1 and TRBJ2-1; possibly TRBD1 or TRBD2 for D (5 bases each). V shed 3 bases and J shed 4 bases, with 14 bases lying between them. The CDR3 has 15 residues. Germline CDR1 is SGHRS and CDR2 is YFSETQ. Looking up the rest from reference TRBV5-1 and TRBJ2-1 gives the full variable domain: KAGVTQTPRYLIKTRGQQVTLSCSPISGHRSVSWYQQTPGQGLQFLFEYFSETQRNKGNFPGRFSGRQFSNSRSEMNVSTLELGDSALYLCASSSEGPAYNEQFFGPGTRLTVL.

In its sample, this clonotype was seen many times. This chain links TRBV20-1 with TRBJ1-6; 8 positions match TRBD1. The CDR3 totals 18 residues. Germline V gives CDR1 DFQATT, CDR2 SNEGSKA (reference sequence). V trimming: 0 bases; J trimming: 7 bases; junction bases outside the gene matches: 14. DNA for the CDR3: TGCAGTGCTAGAGACGAAGGCTTCAAGACAGGGGACAATTCACCCCTCCACTTT. It encodes CSARDEGFKTGDNSPLHF.

This clonotype was found many times. The chain joins TRBV10-3 to TRBJ1-2, with D possibly being TRBD1 (6 bases). V lost 2 bases and J 5 bases, leaving 12 bases between the germline ends. Germline lookup yields CDR1 ENHRY and CDR2 SYGVKD. This CDR3 spans 14 amino acids. The CDR3 DNA reads as TGTGCCATCAGTGAGAACAGGGTAGAATATGGCTACACCTTC. Translating gives CAISENRVEYGYTF.

The chain combines TRBV7-9 with TRBJ2-3, with 7 bases aligning to TRBD1. The CDR3 contains 16 residues. Trimming removed 5 bases from V and 4 bases from J; junction bases left unmatched: 12. CDR1 is SEHNR and CDR2 is FQNEAQ in the germline V gene (reference sequence). The CDR3 DNA reads as TGTGCCAGCAGCACTCGTCGGGACAGAGCACCAGATACGCAGTATTTT. Its protein product is CASSTRRDRAPDTQYF.

The table lists this clonotype with many counts. CDR3: CASSPTPLAADFGETQYF. CDR3 DNA sequence: TGTGCCAGCAGCCCCACTCCACTAGCGGCGGACTTTGGAGAGACCCAGTACTTC. The rearrangement uses TRBV6-2 or TRBV6-3 and TRBJ2-5, with 8 bases aligning to TRBD2. Germline values: CDR1 MNHEY, CDR2 SVGEGT. With 6 bases clipped from V and 4 bases from J, the junction kept 19 bases outside the gene matches. The CDR3 is 18 amino acids.

In its sample, this clonotype was seen many times. The genes are TRBV29-1 and TRBJ2-5, with 9 bases aligning to TRBD2. The CDR3 covers 15 residues. V trimming: 6 bases; J trimming: 5 bases; junction bases outside the gene matches: 13. From germline, CDR1 is SQVTM and CDR2 ANQGSEA. As DNA, the CDR3 is TGCAGCGTCCAAGTGTTAGCGGGAGCTCAGGAGACCCAGTACTTC. This translates into CSVQVLAGAQETQYF.

This clonotype was detected only a few times. The V call is TRBV20-1, the J call TRBJ2-1; either TRBD1 or TRBD2 may fit D (6 bases each). Trimming removed 1 base from V and 7 bases from J, with 8 bases in between. Germline V CDR1 and CDR2: DFQATT, SNEGSKA (reference sequence). This CDR3 comprises 12 residues. This chain's CDR3 is CSARGGANEQFF. The DNA of the CDR3 is TGCAGTGCTAGAGGGGGGGCTAATGAGCAGTTCTTC.

The J gene is TRBJ2-5, the V gene TRBV7-8; D assignment may be TRBD1 or TRBD2 (7 bases each). The CDR3 is 16 residues long. The V end was cut by 5 bases, the J end by 2 bases, with 18 bases between. Germline V lookup: CDR1 SGHVS, CDR2 FQNEAQ. The CDR3 loop reads CASSATSGGLQETQYF. The CDR3 DNA reads TGTGCCAGCAGCGCAACCTCAGGGGGACTACAAGAGACCCAGTACTTC.

The rearrangement joins TRBV30 to TRBJ2-1, with 11 bases that match TRBD2. Germline CDR1 GTSNPN, CDR2 SVGIG (reference sequence). Trimming removed 2 bases from V and 15 bases from J; junction bases left unmatched: 12. This CDR3 is 14 amino acids long. The DNA of the CDR3 is TGTGCCTGGAGTCCAGGACTAGCGGGTCCTCTTCGGTTCTTC. This gives the protein CAWSPGLAGPLRFF.

This clonotype was detected only a few times. V is TRBV7-6 and J is TRBJ1-4; D gene uncertain. The V end lost 5 bases, the J end lost 7 bases, and 17 bases lay between the germline ends. The CDR3 loop spans 15 amino acids. CDR1 is SGHVS and CDR2 is FNYEAQ in the germline V gene. Here the CDR3 DNA reads TGTGCCAGCAGCCCCACCCCGGGCTGGGGTGAAAAACTGTTTTTT. This encodes CASSPTPGWGEKLFF.

This sequence joins TRBV23-1 and TRBJ2-7; D perhaps matches TRBD2 (6 bases). TRBV23-1 is given ORF status, its function remaining uncertain. The CDR3 spans 16 residues. V was trimmed by 0 bases and J by 2 bases, leaving 14 bases between them. CDR3 bases: TGCGCCAGCAGTCAATCATATCACGGGGGTACCTACGAGCAGTACTTC. Its translation: CASSQSYHGGTYEQYF.

This clonotype was counted ten times or more. This chain joins TRBV11-1 and TRBJ2-7; D is unclear. CDR3 length: 13 amino acids. CDR1 and CDR2 from the germline V gene are SGHAT and FQDESV (reference sequence). V was trimmed by 4 bases and J by 2 bases, leaving 9 bases between them. CDR3 sequence reads: CASSSLYTYEQYF. The CDR3, as DNA: TGTGCCAGCAGCTCCCTGTATACCTACGAGCAGTACTTC.

This clonotype was seen ten or more times. This rearrangement joins TRBV4-1 to TRBJ1-1; tentative D call: TRBD1 (5 bases). The CDR3 has 14 residues. V shed 7 bases and J shed 2 bases, with 14 bases lying between them. Germline values: CDR1 MGHRA, CDR2 YSYEKL. CDR3 in amino acids: CASTQGEINTEAFF. Here the CDR3 DNA reads TGCGCCAGCACTCAAGGGGAGATCAACACTGAAGCTTTCTTT.

This sequence joins TRBV29-1 and TRBJ1-2, with D uncertain. This CDR3 contains 16 residues. V lost 3 bases and J lost 8, with 25 bases in between. Germline V gene lookup returns CDR1 SQVTM and CDR2 ANQGSEA. CDR3 nucleotide sequence: TGCAGCGTTGACGTTCCCTACAGAAAAGGAGAGGAAGGCTACACCTTC. Translated, it gives CSVDVPYRKGEEGYTF.

The sample holds many counts of this clonotype. J is TRBJ1-5 and V is TRBV20-1; D is possibly TRBD1 (5 bases). The CDR3 has 14 residues. Germline CDR1 is DFQATT and CDR2 is SNEGSKA (reference sequence). V was shortened by 5 bases and J by 7 bases, with 18 bases between the two germline ends. CDR3 nucleotides: TGCAGTGCTGTTGGAGCTCCTACAGGACAGCCCCAGCATTTT. Translated: CSAVGAPTGQPQHF.